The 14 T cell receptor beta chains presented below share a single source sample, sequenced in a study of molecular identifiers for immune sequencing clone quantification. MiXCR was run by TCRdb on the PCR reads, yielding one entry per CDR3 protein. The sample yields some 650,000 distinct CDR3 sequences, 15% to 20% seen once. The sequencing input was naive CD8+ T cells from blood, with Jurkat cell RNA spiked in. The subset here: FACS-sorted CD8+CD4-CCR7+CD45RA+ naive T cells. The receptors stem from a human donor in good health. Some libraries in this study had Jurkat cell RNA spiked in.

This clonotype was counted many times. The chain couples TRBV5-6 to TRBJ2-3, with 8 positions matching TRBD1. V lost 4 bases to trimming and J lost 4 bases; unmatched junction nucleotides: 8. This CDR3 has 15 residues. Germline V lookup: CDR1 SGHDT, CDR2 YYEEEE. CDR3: CASSVQGAPADTQYF. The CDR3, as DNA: TGTGCCAGCAGCGTCCAGGGGGCGCCGGCAGATACGCAGTATTTT.

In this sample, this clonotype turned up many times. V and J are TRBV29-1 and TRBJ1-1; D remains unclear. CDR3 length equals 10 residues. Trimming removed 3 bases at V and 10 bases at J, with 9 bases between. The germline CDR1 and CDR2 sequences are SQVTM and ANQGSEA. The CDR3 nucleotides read TGCAGCGTTGACTCCGGGCTAGCTTTCTTT. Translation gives CSVDSGLAFF. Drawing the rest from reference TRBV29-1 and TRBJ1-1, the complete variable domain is SAVISQKPSRDICQRGTSLTIQCQVDSQVTMMFWYRQQPGQSLTLIATANQGSEATYESGFVIDKFPISRPNLTFSTLTVSNMSPEDSSIYLCSVDSGLAFFGQGTRLTVV.

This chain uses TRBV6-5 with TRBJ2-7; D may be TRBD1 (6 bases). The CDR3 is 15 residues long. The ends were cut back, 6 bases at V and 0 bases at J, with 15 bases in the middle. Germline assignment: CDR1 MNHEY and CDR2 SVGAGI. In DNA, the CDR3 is TGTGCCAGCAGCGCAACAGGGTCAAGCTCCTACGAGCAGTACTTC. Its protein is CASSATGSSSYEQYF.

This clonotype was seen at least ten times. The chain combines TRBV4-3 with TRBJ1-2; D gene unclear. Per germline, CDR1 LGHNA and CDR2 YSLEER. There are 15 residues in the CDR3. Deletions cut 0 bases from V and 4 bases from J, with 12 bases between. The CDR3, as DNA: TGCGCCAGCAGCCAAGATGGGGTGCAATTCTATGGCTACACCTTC. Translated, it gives CASSQDGVQFYGYTF.

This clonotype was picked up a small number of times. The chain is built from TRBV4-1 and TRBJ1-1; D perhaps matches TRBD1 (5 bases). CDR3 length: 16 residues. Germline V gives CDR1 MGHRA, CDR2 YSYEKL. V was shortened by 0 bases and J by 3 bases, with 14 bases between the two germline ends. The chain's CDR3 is CASSQDFGGEDTEAFF. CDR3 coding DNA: TGCGCCAGCAGCCAAGATTTTGGGGGGGAGGACACTGAAGCTTTCTTT.

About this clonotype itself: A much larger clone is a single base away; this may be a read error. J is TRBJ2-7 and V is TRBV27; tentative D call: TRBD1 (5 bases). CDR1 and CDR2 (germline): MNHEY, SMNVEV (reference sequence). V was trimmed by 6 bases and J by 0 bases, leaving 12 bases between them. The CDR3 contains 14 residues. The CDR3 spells CASSLAGHSYEQYF. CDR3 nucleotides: TGTGCCAGCAGCCTGGCAGGGCACTCCTACGAGCAGTACTTC.

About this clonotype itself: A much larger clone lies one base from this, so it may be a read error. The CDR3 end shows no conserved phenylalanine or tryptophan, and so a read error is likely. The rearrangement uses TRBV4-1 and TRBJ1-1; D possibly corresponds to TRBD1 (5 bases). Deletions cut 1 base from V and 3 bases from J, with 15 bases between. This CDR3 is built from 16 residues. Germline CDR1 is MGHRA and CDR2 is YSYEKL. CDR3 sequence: CASSQAPGRLDTEAFL. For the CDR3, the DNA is TGCGCCAGCAGCCAAGCCCCGGGACGATTGGACACTGAAGCTTTCCTT.

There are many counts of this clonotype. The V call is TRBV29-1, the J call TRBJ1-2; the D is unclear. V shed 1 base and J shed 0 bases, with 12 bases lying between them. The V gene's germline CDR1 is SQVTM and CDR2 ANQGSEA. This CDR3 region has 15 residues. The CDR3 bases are TGCAGCGTTGAAGGCGAATTGAGCGCTAACTATGGCTACACCTTC. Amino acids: CSVEGELSANYGYTF.

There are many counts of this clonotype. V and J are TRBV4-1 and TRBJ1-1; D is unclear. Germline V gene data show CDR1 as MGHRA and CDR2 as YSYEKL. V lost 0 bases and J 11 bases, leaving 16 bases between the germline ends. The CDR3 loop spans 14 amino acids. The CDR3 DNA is TGCGCCAGCAGCCAAGAAGAAGCCCGTGGGGTGGCTTTCTTT. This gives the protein CASSQEEARGVAFF.

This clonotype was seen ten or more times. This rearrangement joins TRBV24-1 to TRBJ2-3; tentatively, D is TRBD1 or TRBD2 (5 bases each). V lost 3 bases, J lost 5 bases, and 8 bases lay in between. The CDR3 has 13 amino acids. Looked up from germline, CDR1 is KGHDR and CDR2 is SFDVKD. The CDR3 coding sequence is TGTGCCACCAGTGATGGGGACGGAGATACGCAGTATTTT. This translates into CATSDGDGDTQYF.

The CDR3 region is CASSSKFGTGVRETQYF. CDR3 in DNA: TGTGCCAGCAGCTCCAAATTCGGGACAGGGGTACGAGAGACCCAGTACTTC. The chain has TRBV13 and TRBJ2-5, with 10 nucleotides matching TRBD1. This CDR3 is 17 amino acids long. V lost 4 bases to trimming and J lost 4 bases; unmatched junction nucleotides: 12. The germline V gene encodes CDR1 PRHDT and CDR2 FYEKMQ (reference sequence).

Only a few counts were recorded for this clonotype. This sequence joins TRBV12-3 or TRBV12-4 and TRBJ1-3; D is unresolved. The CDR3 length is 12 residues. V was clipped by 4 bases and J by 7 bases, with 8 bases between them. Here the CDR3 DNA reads TGTGCCAGCAGTTCAAGGTGGAACACCATATATTTT. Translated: CASSSRWNTIYF.

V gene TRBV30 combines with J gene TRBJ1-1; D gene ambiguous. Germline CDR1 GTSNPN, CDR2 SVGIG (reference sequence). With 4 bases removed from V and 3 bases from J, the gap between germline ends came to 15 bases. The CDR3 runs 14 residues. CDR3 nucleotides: TGTGCCTGGAACGAGACACCGTTGGACACTGAAGCTTTCTTT. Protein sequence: CAWNETPLDTEAFF.

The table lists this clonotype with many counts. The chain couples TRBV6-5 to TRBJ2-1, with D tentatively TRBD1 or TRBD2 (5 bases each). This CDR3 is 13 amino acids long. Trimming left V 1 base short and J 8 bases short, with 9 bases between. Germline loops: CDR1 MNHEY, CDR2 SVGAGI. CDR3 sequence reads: CASSYYQGDEQFF. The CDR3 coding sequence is TGTGCCAGCAGTTACTACCAGGGAGATGAGCAGTTCTTC.